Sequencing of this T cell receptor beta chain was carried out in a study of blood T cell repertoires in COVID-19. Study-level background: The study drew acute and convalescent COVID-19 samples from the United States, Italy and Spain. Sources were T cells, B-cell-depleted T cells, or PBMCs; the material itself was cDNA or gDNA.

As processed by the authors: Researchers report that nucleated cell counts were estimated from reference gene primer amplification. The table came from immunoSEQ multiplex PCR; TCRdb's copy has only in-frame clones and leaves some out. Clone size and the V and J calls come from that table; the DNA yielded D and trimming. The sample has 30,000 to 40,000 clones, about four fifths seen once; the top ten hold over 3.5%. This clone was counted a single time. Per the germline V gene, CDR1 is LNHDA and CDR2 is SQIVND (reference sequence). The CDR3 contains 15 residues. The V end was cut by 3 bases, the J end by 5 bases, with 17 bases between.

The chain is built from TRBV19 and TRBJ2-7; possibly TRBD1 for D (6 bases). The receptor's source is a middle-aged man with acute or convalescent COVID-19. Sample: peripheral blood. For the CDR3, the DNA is TGTGCCAGTAGTATGGCCGGGACAACCTTCCACGAGCAGTACTTC. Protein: CASSMAGTTFHEQYF.